This entry features one T cell receptor beta chain sequence. Its matching antigen is unknown. The data stem from a study of cytomegalovirus exposure and HLA in healthy donors. At the level of the study: In a later analysis, it was reported that the roughly 120 validation repertoires had been produced on the same platform as the roughly 650 repertoires belonging to the first cohort.

It was the roughly 120-subject validation cohort, separate from the roughly 700-subject first cohort, to which the donors belonged. The CDR3 extends over 13 amino acids. Germline values: CDR1 MDHEN, CDR2 SYDVKM. V shed 9 bases and J shed 2 bases, with 13 bases lying between them. Sequencing was performed with immunoSEQ multiplex PCR; in TCRdb, only in-frame clones are kept and a portion is missing. The sample carries 90,000 to 100,000 clones, 93% recorded once. Overall study findings and caveats: Investigators reported about 160 TCR beta chains as tied to cytomegalovirus.

Sequencing was done on a sample of PBMCs. The rearrangement joins TRBV28 to TRBJ1-2; D remains unclear. The TCR was taken from a woman aged 25 to 39 in good health and CMV-seropositive. DNA of the CDR3: TGTGCCAGTACAGAAACTCGAAACTATGGCTACACCTTC. This encodes CASTETRNYGYTF.